This entry lists 10 T cell receptor beta chains sequenced from one sample in a study of technical replicates of blood from a few donors. Repertoires were generated with immunoSEQ multiplex PCR, while TCRdb's copy carries only in-frame clones and drops some. The sample consists of about 81,000 clones, around 93% of them appearing once. Sequencing used T cells isolated from PBMCs. These receptors were taken from a human donor in good health.

The chain couples TRBV9 to TRBJ2-2; D perhaps matches TRBD1 (6 bases). The germline V gene has CDR1 SGDLS and CDR2 YYNGEE. CDR3 length equals 14 residues. V was pared by 4 bases and J by 7 bases, with 14 bases between. The CDR3 region is CASSSPGTYGELFF. DNA of the CDR3: TGTGCCAGCAGCTCCCCCGGGACATACGGGGAGCTGTTTTTT.

This clone has just one count. V gene TRBV19 combines with J gene TRBJ1-4; a weak D match, TRBD1 (6 bases). From germline, CDR1 is LNHDA and CDR2 SQIVND (reference sequence). The CDR3 length is 15 residues. V was pared by 9 bases and J by 4 bases, with 18 bases between. The CDR3 DNA follows: TGTGCCAGCAGGGGTTTCGGTGCCGGTAATGAAAAACTGTTTTTT. Its protein product is CASRGFGAGNEKLFF. Complete variable domain (other parts from reference TRBV19 and TRBJ1-4): DGGITQSPKYLFRKEGQNVTLSCEQNLNHDAMYWYRQDPGQGLRLIYYSQIVNDFQKGDIAEGYSVSREKKESFPLTVTSAQKNPTAFYLCASRGFGAGNEKLFFGSGTQLSVL.

The rearrangement joins TRBV10-2 to TRBJ2-7; 8 bases line up with TRBD1. Looked up from germline, CDR1 is WSHSY and CDR2 is SAAADI. V lost 5 bases and J lost 2; bases outside the gene matches: 11. This CDR3 comprises 16 residues. The CDR3 sequence is CASSTSRDRTPYEQYF. Here the CDR3 DNA reads TGCGCCAGCAGTACCTCCAGGGACAGGACACCCTACGAGCAGTACTTC.

A note on this clone: Distinct nucleotide sequences in the sample also encode this CDR3. The chain employs TRBV5-1 and TRBJ1-6; 12 nucleotides align to TRBD1. V trimming: 1 base; J trimming: 9 bases; junction bases outside the gene matches: 5. Germline V gene data show CDR1 as SGHRS and CDR2 as YFSETQ. This CDR3 spans 16 amino acids. CDR3 loop: CASSLRRDRGPSPLHF. In DNA form, the CDR3 reads TGCGCCAGCAGCTTGCGCCGGGACAGGGGGCCTTCACCCCTCCACTTT.

J is TRBJ1-2 and V is TRBV18, with TRBD1 matching 9 bases. The CDR3 loop spans 15 amino acids. V shed 2 bases and J 2 bases; nucleotides not matched to a gene: 3. CDR1 and CDR2 from the germline V gene are KGHSH and LQKENI. Here the CDR3 DNA reads TGTGCCAGCTCACCAGACGGGACAGGGAACTATGGCTACACCTTC. Protein product: CASSPDGTGNYGYTF.

This chain links TRBV14 with TRBJ2-7, with D uncertain. The V and J ends lost 0 bases and 1 base respectively, with 10 bases between them. Germline V gives CDR1 SGHDN, CDR2 FVKESK. This CDR3 is 15 amino acids long. DNA of the CDR3: TGTGCCAGCAGCCAAGATCGGATGGAGTCCTACGAGCAGTACTTC. It codes for CASSQDRMESYEQYF. Looking up the rest from reference TRBV14 and TRBJ2-7 gives the full variable domain: EAGVTQFPSHSVIEKGQTVTLRCDPISGHDNLYWYRRVMGKEIKFLLHFVKESKQDESGMPNNRFLAERTGGTYSTLKVQPAELEDSGVYFCASSQDRMESYEQYFGPGTRLTVT.

This chain joins TRBV4-1 and TRBJ1-2; D call uncertain. Trimming took 3 bases from V and 1 from J, leaving 15 bases between them. The CDR3 loop spans 16 amino acids. Germline assignment: CDR1 MGHRA and CDR2 YSYEKL. CDR3 DNA sequence: TGCGCCAGCAGCCAGGATGAGGACTGGAGTAACTATGGCTACACCTTC. Translation: CASSQDEDWSNYGYTF.

This chain connects TRBV18 to TRBJ2-7, with D tentatively TRBD2 (5 bases). Germline-derived CDR1 and CDR2 are KGHSH and LQKENI. This CDR3 has 14 residues. V was shortened by 3 bases and J by 1 base, with 10 bases between the two germline ends. CDR3 region: CASSPAGLSYEQYF. The CDR3 nucleotides read TGTGCCAGCTCACCGGCCGGACTTTCCTACGAGCAGTACTTC.

This clone came up once. V usage is TRBV20-1 and J usage is TRBJ2-7; D gene uncertain. CDR1 DFQATT and CDR2 SNEGSKA come from the germline V gene (reference sequence). The CDR3 spans 11 residues. Trimming left V 3 bases short and J 1 base short, with 4 bases between. CDR3 loop: CSARSSYEQYF. CDR3 DNA: TGCAGTGCTAGGTCGTCCTACGAGCAGTACTTC.

The chain carries TRBV4-1 and TRBJ2-1, with 8 positions matching TRBD2. Germline CDR1 is MGHRA and CDR2 is YSYEKL. CDR3 size: 15 residues. With V trimmed by 0 bases and J by 3 bases, 1 base remained unmatched. CDR3 region: CASSQESGSYNEQFF. The DNA of the CDR3 is TGCGCCAGCAGCCAAGAGAGCGGGAGCTACAATGAGCAGTTCTTC.